This TCR beta chain was obtained from a study of cytomegalovirus exposure and HLA in healthy donors. The study, taken as a whole, reports: CMV antigen specificity of a few CMV-associated chains was confirmed in vitro.

This clone was detected only once. Its antigen is unidentified. From the 120-subject validation cohort, which was separate from the roughly 710-subject first cohort, the donors were drawn. The table came from immunoSEQ multiplex PCR; TCRdb's copy has only in-frame clones and leaves some out. The sample holds roughly 330,000 clones, about nine tenths seen once. Germline V lookup: CDR1 SGHNT, CDR2 YYREEE (reference sequence). Trimming pared 4 bases from V and 6 bases from J, leaving 10 bases between. The CDR3 totals 13 residues. The sequence was obtained from a woman aged 30 to 39 in good health and CMV-seropositive. The chain joins TRBV5-4 to TRBJ1-4; no definite D call. Sequenced sample: PBMCs. The CDR3 sequence: CASSQRTDEKLFF. CDR3 DNA sequence: TGTGCCAGCAGCCAACGGACGGATGAAAAACTGTTTTTT.